This TCR beta chain was captured by sequencing in a study of radiation and T cells in renal cell carcinoma (dated by TCRdb to 2018 to 2020). At the level of the whole study: Samples were obtained from a clinical trial, in which 15 Gy stereotactic body radiation therapy was delivered to primary renal cell carcinomas and nephrectomy was performed 4 weeks later. In total, approximately 54 samples, comprising roughly 25 tumors and around 27 peripheral blood samples, were subjected to TCR beta sequencing. Across all 50 or so samples, approximately 4,000,000 unique CDR3 nucleotide sequences, encoding roughly 3 million unique CDR3 amino acid sequences, were identified. Broad study findings and their caveats: Tracking of blood repertoire dynamics stopped at about 4 weeks after treatment, with no follow-up past that point. Because the trial had a single-armed design, the trial could not examine how radiation dose or scheduling affected the TCR repertoire. Because pretreatment tumor biopsies were not available, the study could not determine whether clonotypes were already present within the tumor at baseline. In blood, the top tumor clonotypes increased from baseline to 2 weeks after radiation and then shrank by 4 weeks, which suggests a temporary expansion of tumor-resident clones.

The immunoSEQ kit was used, according to the manufacturer's recommendations, to generate TCR beta libraries from genomic DNA. To prepare libraries, a first multiplex PCR with proprietary primers was run, followed by a second PCR that added unique barcodes, and a bead cleanup was done after each round. Each sample batch included a kit-provided positive control reaction and a negative control reaction. The final libraries were assessed on an Agilent 4200 TapeStation D1000 ScreenTape, pooled by volume, and quantified by qPCR. Sequencing was performed on an Illumina NextSeq500 with a MidOutput 150-cycle cartridge, and 156 Read1 and 15 Index1 cycles were run with kit custom primers. The pooled library was loaded at 0.9 to 1 pM with a roughly 20% PhiX control spike-in. The original methods were these. The vendor-processed data were analyzed in R, and a clonotype was defined as all T cells that share the same CDR3 nucleotide sequence. For clone abundance analyses, frequencies were normalized to the 10,000 most abundant clones in each sample. Public T cell clones, which averaged fewer than five per sample, were removed prior to analysis. Tumor-enriched clonotypes and baseline blood-enriched clonotypes were defined as those with an abundance difference of at least 32-fold between compartments. Clonotypes expanded or contracted between blood time points were identified with a beta-binomial differential abundance model. The Baroni-Urbani and Buser coefficient was used to measure tumor-blood repertoire similarity, and groups were compared with two-tailed Wilcoxon tests in R. The source is immuneACCESS, and TCRdb retained only in-frame sequences with V and J called. Part of the clones is not carried over; for the studies checked, unresolved V genes explain less than half of this, and the remainder is unexplained. The D gene and trimming were derived from the DNA, and the V and J assignments and clone size from that table. The sample table contains some 76,000 clones; only one count was recorded for 82% of them. The top ten clones comprise 5.8% of the sample.

The time point label of this sample denotes: blood 2 weeks post-SBRT. In light of the paper, this sample's treatment or condition label describes: 15 Gy SBRT to primary tumor, nephrectomy 4 weeks later. To track tumor-enriched clonotypes, serial peripheral blood was sampled from radiation-treated patients at baseline and at 2 weeks and 4 weeks after SBRT. All patients had renal cell carcinoma with clear cell pathology. The QIAamp DNA Blood Mini Kit (Qiagen) was used to prepare genomic DNA for TCR sequencing. The analyses included only samples that passed all quality control checks. About this clone itself: Its antigen has not been determined. Base qualities are not provided; no much larger clone lies one nucleotide away.

Including the terminal cysteine and phenylalanine, the CDR3 comprises 15 residues. The retained sequence is limited to the CDR3, 45 bases, with the frame set at the first base. Germline trimming: 4 bases from V, 4 bases from J; junction bases outside gene matches: 5. Reading the germline V gene gives CDR1 SGHRS and CDR2 YFSETQ. The source was blood, collected from a patient whose treatment included radiotherapy and nephrectomy. This sequence uses TRBV5-1 and TRBJ2-2; 9 junctional bases match TRBD1. The TCR was taken from a man in his 60s with renal cell carcinoma. The nucleotide sequence is TGCGCCAGCAGCGCAAGACAGGGGGGCACCGGGGAGCTGTTTTTT. This gives the protein CASSARQGGTGELFF.